The 15 T cell receptor beta chains reported below all come from one sample, sequenced in a study of shared clonotypes between healthy human individuals. TCRdb's copy holds only in-frame clones and misses some; the assay was immunoSEQ multiplex PCR. The profile covers roughly 1.4 million clones, with 97% to 99% appearing a single time and 0.3% to 0.45% taken by the ten largest. Specimen: naive CD4+ T cells sorted from blood. Subset of the sample: CD45RA+ positively selected. Receptors originate from a man aged 25 to 45 in good health.

V is TRBV4-3 and J is TRBJ2-4; D could derive from TRBD1 or TRBD2 (5 bases each). Germline V lookup: CDR1 LGHNA, CDR2 YSLEER. There are 16 residues in the CDR3. V gave up 0 bases and J gave up 1 base, with 10 bases separating them. The CDR3 here is CASSQEARGAKNIQYF. The CDR3 nucleotides are TGCGCCAGCAGCCAAGAAGCGAGGGGCGCCAAAAACATTCAGTACTTC.

The chain couples TRBV27 to TRBJ2-3; 9 positions match TRBD2. J was trimmed by 3 bases and V by 5 bases; bases with no gene match: 9. The length of the CDR3 is 16 residues. Germline lookup yields CDR1 MNHEY and CDR2 SMNVEV (reference sequence). The CDR3 sequence: CASSPTSGRITDTQYF. CDR3 bases: TGTGCCAGCAGTCCAACTAGCGGGCGCATTACAGATACGCAGTATTTT.

The rearrangement joins TRBV4-1 to TRBJ2-1, with TRBD2 matching over 8 bases. CDR1 and CDR2 from the germline V gene are MGHRA and YSYEKL. There are 18 residues in the CDR3. The ends lost 0 bases at V and 7 bases at J; junction bases unmatched: 14. The CDR3 here is CASSQDRLTGRADNEQFF. CDR3 DNA sequence: TGCGCCAGCAGCCAAGATCGTTTGACCGGGAGGGCCGATAATGAGCAGTTCTTC.

The rearrangement uses TRBV29-1 and TRBJ1-4; TRBD1 aligns across 10 bases. The CDR3 is made up of 15 amino acids. Looked up from germline, CDR1 is SQVTM and CDR2 is ANQGSEA. Trimming removed 4 bases from V and 7 bases from J; junction bases left unmatched: 9. CDR3 sequence reads: CSVGDRGAISEKLFF. CDR3 DNA: TGCAGCGTTGGGGACAGGGGCGCGATTAGTGAAAAACTGTTTTTT. Full variable domain (rest looked up from reference TRBV29-1 and TRBJ1-4): SAVISQKPSRDICQRGTSLTIQCQVDSQVTMMFWYRQQPGQSLTLIATANQGSEATYESGFVIDKFPISRPNLTFSTLTVSNMSPEDSSIYLCSVGDRGAISEKLFFGSGTQLSVL.

The chain couples TRBV15 to TRBJ2-1, with 9 nucleotides matching TRBD2. Germline trimming cut 2 bases from V and 6 bases from J; bases unmatched to any gene: 5. The CDR3 totals 15 residues. The germline V gene encodes CDR1 LNHNV and CDR2 YYDKDF (reference sequence). In nucleotides, the CDR3 is TGTGCCACCAGCAGATCTAGCGGGAAATTCAATGAGCAGTTCTTC. Translating it yields CATSRSSGKFNEQFF.

The chain links TRBV7-9 to TRBJ2-2, with 10 bases lining up with TRBD2. The CDR3 loop spans 16 amino acids. The germline V gene encodes CDR1 SEHNR and CDR2 FQNEAQ (reference sequence). The J segment lost 5 bases and the V segment lost 3 bases, leaving 6 bases of the junction unmatched. In DNA form, the CDR3 reads TGTGCCAGCAGCTTCTATCTAGCGGGAGTTACCGGGGAGCTGTTTTTT. Translating it yields CASSFYLAGVTGELFF.

The chain has TRBV5-1 and TRBJ1-5; 9 bases map to TRBD1. The CDR3 runs to 15 residues. V was clipped by 0 bases and J by 6 bases; unmatched bases: 4. Germline loops: CDR1 SGHRS, CDR2 YFSETQ. CDR3 nucleotide sequence: TGCGCCAGCAGCTTGGGGGACAGGGCCGGTCAGCCCCAGCATTTT. Translating gives CASSLGDRAGQPQHF.

The gene calls are TRBV5-1 and TRBJ1-5; D not resolved. The germline CDR1 and CDR2 sequences are SGHRS and YFSETQ. The CDR3 is made up of 17 amino acids. V was trimmed by 0 bases and J by 0 bases, leaving 13 bases between them. This CDR3 reads CASSLGESSDSNQPQHF. CDR3 in DNA: TGCGCCAGCAGCTTGGGAGAATCGTCCGATAGCAATCAGCCCCAGCATTTT.

V usage is TRBV27 and J usage is TRBJ2-3, with 11 bases identical to TRBD2. This CDR3 contains 16 residues. Per germline, CDR1 MNHEY and CDR2 SMNVEV (reference sequence). J was trimmed by 7 bases and V by 6 bases; bases with no gene match: 12. The CDR3 loop reads CASRNTLAGGRYTQYF. CDR3 nucleotide sequence: TGTGCCAGCAGGAATACCCTAGCGGGAGGACGATATACGCAGTATTTT.

The rearrangement links TRBV18 to TRBJ2-1, with D hard to call. The germline V gene encodes CDR1 KGHSH and CDR2 LQKENI. The V gene lost 2 bases and the J gene lost 0 bases, with 11 bases spanning the gap. This CDR3 has 16 amino acids. This CDR3 reads CASSPEAVSSYNEQFF. The CDR3 region has the DNA TGTGCCAGCTCACCAGAGGCCGTAAGCTCCTACAATGAGCAGTTCTTC.

The chain is built from TRBV7-6 and TRBJ2-7, with D unclear. Germline assignment: CDR1 SGHVS and CDR2 FNYEAQ. This CDR3 contains 13 residues. Trimming took 1 base from V and 4 from J, leaving 8 bases between them. The CDR3 DNA is TGTGCCAGCAGCTTAGTTTTAGGGTACGAGCAGTACTTC. As protein: CASSLVLGYEQYF.

The V and J genes are TRBV15 and TRBJ2-1; 11 nucleotides line up with TRBD2. CDR3 length: 16 residues. Germline V gives CDR1 LNHNV, CDR2 YYDKDF (reference sequence). J was trimmed by 4 bases and V by 3 bases; bases with no gene match: 5. CDR3 protein: CATSRAGLAVYNEQFF. The CDR3 DNA is TGTGCCACCAGCAGGGCGGGACTAGCGGTTTACAATGAGCAGTTCTTC.

V usage is TRBV9 and J usage is TRBJ2-5, with 8 bases fitting TRBD1. V shed 3 bases, J shed 4 bases, and the junction held 11 bases outside the gene matches. Germline V gene sequence: CDR1 SGDLS, CDR2 YYNGEE. This CDR3 contains 16 residues. CDR3 residues: CASSADRDPFRETQYF. CDR3 coding DNA: TGTGCCAGCAGCGCGGACAGGGATCCCTTCCGAGAGACCCAGTACTTC.

V and J are TRBV5-1 and TRBJ2-5, with D perhaps being TRBD1 or TRBD2 (6 bases each). CDR1 and CDR2 from the germline V gene are SGHRS and YFSETQ. V was cut by 1 base and J by 4 bases, with 11 bases left in between. This CDR3 is 14 amino acids long. This chain's CDR3 is CASSLSGAAETQYF. Written as DNA, the CDR3 is TGCGCCAGCAGCTTGTCGGGGGCGGCAGAGACCCAGTACTTC.

This chain joins TRBV5-8 and TRBJ1-2; D is uncertain. The CDR3 has 12 amino acids. V gave up 4 bases and J gave up 2 bases, with 6 bases separating them. Germline-derived CDR1 and CDR2 are SGHTS and YDEGEE. CDR3 loop: CASSHSNYGYTF. CDR3 bases: TGTGCCAGCAGCCACAGCAACTATGGCTACACCTTC.